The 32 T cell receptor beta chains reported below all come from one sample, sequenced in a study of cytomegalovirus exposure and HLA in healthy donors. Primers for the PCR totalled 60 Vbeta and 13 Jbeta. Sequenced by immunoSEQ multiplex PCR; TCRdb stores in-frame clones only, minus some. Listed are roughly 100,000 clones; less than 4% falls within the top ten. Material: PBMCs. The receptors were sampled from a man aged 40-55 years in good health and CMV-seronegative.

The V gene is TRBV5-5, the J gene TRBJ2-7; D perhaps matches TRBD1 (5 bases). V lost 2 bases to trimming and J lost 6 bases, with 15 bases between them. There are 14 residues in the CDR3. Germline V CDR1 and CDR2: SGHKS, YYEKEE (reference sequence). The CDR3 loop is CASSFQGESSEQYF. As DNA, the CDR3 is TGTGCCAGCAGCTTTCAGGGTGAATCTTCCGAGCAGTACTTC.

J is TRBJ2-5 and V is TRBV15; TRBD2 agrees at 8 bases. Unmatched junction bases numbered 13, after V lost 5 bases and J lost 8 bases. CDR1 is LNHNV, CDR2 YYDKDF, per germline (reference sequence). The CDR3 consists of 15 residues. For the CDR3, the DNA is TGTGCCACCAGCGGACCCGGGACTAGTACGGCAACCCAGTACTTC. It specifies CATSGPGTSTATQYF.

CDR3 DNA: TGTGCCAGCAGCACCGGGACATGGGAGCAGTATTTT. It codes for CASSTGTWEQYF. The chain joins TRBV7-6 to TRBJ2-3; possible D gene TRBD1, 6 bases. CDR3 length equals 12 residues. Trimming cost V 5 bases and J 11 bases, with 14 bases left between them. Germline-derived CDR1 and CDR2 are SGHVS and FNYEAQ.

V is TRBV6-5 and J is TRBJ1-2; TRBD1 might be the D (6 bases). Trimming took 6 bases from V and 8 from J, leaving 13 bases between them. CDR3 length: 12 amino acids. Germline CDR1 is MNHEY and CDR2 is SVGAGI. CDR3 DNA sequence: TGTGCCAGCAGGCAGAACAGGGCCGGCTACACCTTC. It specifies CASRQNRAGYTF.

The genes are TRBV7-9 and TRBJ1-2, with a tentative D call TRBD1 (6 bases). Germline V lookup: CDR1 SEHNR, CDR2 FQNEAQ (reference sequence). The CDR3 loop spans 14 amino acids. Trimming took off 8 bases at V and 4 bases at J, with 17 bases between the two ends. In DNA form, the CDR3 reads TGTGCCAGCGACTCCCGCGGGGGGGCCTATGGCTACACCTTC. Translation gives CASDSRGGAYGYTF.

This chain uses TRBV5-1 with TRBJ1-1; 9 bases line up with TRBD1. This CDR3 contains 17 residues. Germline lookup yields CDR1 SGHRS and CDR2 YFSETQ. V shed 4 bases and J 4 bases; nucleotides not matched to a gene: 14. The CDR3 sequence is CASSGSGTGRKGTEAFF. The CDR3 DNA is TGCGCCAGCAGCGGATCAGGGACAGGGCGGAAGGGCACTGAAGCTTTCTTT.

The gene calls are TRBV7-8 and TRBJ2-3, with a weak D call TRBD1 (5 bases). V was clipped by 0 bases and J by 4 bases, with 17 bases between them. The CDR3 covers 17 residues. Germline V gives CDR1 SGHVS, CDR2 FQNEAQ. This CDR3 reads CASSLAQGNYPSDTQYF. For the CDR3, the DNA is TGTGCCAGCAGCTTAGCGCAGGGAAATTACCCCTCAGATACGCAGTATTTT.

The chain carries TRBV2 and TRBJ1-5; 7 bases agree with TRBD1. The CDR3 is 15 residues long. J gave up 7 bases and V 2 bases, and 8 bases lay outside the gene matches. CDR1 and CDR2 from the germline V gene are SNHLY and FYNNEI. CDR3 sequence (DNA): TGTGCCAGCAGTGAACTGACAGGGTCGGGGCAGCCCCAGCATTTT. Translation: CASSELTGSGQPQHF.

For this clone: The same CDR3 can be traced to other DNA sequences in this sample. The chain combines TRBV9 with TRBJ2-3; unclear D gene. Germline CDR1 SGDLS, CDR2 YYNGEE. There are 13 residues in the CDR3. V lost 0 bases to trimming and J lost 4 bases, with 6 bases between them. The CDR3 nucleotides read TGTGCCAGCAGCGTAGCGTCCCCAGATACGCAGTATTTT. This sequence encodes CASSVASPDTQYF.

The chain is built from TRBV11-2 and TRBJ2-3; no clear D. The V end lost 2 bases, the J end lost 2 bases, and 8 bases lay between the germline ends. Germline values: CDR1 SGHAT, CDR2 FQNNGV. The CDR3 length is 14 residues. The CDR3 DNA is TGTGCCAGCAGCTTATTTGGCCTCACAGATACGCAGTATTTT. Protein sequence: CASSLFGLTDTQYF.

The CDR3 reads CASSLEGRGFLHF. As DNA, the CDR3 is TGCGCCAGCAGCTTGGAGGGCAGGGGCTTCCTCCACTTT. The genes are TRBV5-1 and TRBJ1-6; maybe TRBD1 (6 bases). Germline loops: CDR1 SGHRS, CDR2 YFSETQ. Trimming cost V 0 bases and J 15 bases, with 13 bases left between them. The CDR3 runs 13 residues.

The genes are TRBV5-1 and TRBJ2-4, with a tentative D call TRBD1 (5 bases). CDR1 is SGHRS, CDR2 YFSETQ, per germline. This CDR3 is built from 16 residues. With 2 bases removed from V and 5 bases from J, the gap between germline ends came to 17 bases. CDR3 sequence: CASSFWAGRIQNIQYF. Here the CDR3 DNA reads TGCGCCAGCAGCTTTTGGGCAGGGCGGATCCAAAACATTCAGTACTTC.

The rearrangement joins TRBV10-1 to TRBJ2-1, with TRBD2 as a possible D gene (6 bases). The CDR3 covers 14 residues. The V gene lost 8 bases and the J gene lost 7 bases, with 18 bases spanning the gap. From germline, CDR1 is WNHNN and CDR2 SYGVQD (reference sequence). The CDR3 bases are TGCGCCAGCTCCCACGGGCTAGCGCGAAATGAGCAGTTCTTC. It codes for CASSHGLARNEQFF.

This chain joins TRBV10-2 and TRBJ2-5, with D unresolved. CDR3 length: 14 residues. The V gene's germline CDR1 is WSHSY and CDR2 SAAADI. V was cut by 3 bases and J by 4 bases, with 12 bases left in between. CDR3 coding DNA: TGCGCCAGCAGTGAAGGCGGCAACACAGAGACCCAGTACTTC. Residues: CASSEGGNTETQYF.

The CDR3 loop reads CASSHRGYEQYF. CDR3 coding DNA: TGTGCCAGCAGCCACAGGGGCTACGAGCAGTACTTC. V gene TRBV28 combines with J gene TRBJ2-7, with 7 bases matching TRBD1. CDR3 size: 12 residues. CDR1 is MDHEN and CDR2 is SYDVKM in the germline V gene. V shed 6 bases and J 3 bases; nucleotides not matched to a gene: 2.

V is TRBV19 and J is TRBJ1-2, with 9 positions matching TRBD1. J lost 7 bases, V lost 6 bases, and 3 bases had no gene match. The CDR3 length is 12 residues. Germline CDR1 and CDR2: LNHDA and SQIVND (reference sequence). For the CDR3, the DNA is TGTGCCAGTAGCACAGGGGGCGGTGGCTACACCTTC. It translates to CASSTGGGGYTF.

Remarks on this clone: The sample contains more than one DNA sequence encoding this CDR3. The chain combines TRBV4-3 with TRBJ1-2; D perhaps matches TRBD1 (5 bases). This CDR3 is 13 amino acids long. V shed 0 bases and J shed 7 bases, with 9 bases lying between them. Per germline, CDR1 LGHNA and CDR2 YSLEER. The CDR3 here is CASSQDRGGGYTF. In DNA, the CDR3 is TGCGCCAGCAGCCAAGATCGCGGGGGTGGCTACACCTTC.

The CDR3 here is CSKQGGETQYF. In DNA form, the CDR3 reads TGCAGTAAACAGGGTGGAGAGACCCAGTACTTC. The rearrangement joins TRBV20-1 to TRBJ2-5, with D possibly matching TRBD1 (6 bases). The CDR3 covers 11 residues. CDR1 is DFQATT, CDR2 SNEGSKA, per germline (reference sequence). V lost 8 bases and J lost 4, with 11 bases in between.

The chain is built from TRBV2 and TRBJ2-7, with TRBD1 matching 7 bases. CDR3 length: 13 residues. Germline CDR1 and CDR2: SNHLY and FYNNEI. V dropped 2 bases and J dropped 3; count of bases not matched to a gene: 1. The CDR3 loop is CASSEHRGYEQYF. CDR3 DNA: TGTGCCAGCAGTGAACACAGGGGCTACGAGCAGTACTTC.

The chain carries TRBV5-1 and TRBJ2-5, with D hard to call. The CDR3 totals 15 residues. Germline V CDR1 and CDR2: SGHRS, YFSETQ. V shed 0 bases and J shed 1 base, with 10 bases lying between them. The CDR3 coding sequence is TGCGCCAGCAGCTTGGAGGCAGGCTTCCAAGAGACCCAGTACTTC. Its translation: CASSLEAGFQETQYF. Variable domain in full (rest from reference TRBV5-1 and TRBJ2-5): KAGVTQTPRYLIKTRGQQVTLSCSPISGHRSVSWYQQTPGQGLQFLFEYFSETQRNKGNFPGRFSGRQFSNSRSEMNVSTLELGDSALYLCASSLEAGFQETQYFGPGTRLLVL.

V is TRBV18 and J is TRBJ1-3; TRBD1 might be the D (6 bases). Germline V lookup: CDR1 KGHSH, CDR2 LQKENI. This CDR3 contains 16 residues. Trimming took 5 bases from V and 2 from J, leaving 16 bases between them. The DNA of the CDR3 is TGTGCCAGCTCAACTTTCGGACAGAGAACTGGAAACACCATATATTTT. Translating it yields CASSTFGQRTGNTIYF.

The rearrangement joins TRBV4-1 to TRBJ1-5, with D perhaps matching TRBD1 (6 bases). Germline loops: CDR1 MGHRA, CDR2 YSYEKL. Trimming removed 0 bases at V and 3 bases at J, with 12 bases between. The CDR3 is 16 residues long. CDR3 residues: CASSQDRGAVNQPQHF. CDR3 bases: TGCGCCAGCAGCCAAGATCGGGGGGCGGTCAATCAGCCCCAGCATTTT.

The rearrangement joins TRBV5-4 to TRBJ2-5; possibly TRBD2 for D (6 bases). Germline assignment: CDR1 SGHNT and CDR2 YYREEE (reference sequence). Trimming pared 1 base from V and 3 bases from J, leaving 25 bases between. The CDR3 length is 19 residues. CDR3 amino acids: CASSLLGRGRIRGEETQYF. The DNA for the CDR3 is TGTGCCAGCAGCTTGCTCGGGCGGGGCCGCATCCGAGGGGAAGAGACCCAGTACTTC.

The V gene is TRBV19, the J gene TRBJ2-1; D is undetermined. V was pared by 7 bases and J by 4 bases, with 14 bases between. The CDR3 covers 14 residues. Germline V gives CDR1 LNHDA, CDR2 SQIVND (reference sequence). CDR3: CASTPKSFYNEQFF. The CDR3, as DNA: TGTGCCAGTACCCCCAAAAGCTTTTACAATGAGCAGTTCTTC.

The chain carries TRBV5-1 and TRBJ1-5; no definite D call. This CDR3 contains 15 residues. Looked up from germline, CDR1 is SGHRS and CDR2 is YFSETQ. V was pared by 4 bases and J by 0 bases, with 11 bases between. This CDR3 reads CASSVRVSSNQPQHF. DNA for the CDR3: TGCGCCAGCAGCGTACGGGTCTCTAGCAATCAGCCCCAGCATTTT. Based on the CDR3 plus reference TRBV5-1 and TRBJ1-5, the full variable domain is KAGVTQTPRYLIKTRGQQVTLSCSPISGHRSVSWYQQTPGQGLQFLFEYFSETQRNKGNFPGRFSGRQFSNSRSEMNVSTLELGDSALYLCASSVRVSSNQPQHFGDGTRLSIL.

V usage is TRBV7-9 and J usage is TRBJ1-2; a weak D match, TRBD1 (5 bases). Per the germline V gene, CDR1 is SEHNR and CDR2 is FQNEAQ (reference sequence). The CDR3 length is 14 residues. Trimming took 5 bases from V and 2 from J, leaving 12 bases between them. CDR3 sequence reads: CASSLPGGNYGYTF. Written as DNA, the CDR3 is TGTGCCAGCAGCCTCCCCGGGGGAAACTATGGCTACACCTTC. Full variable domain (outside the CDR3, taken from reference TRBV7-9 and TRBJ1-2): DTGVSQNPRHKITKRGQNVTFRCDPISEHNRLYWYRQTLGQGPEFLTYFQNEAQLEKSRLLSDRFSAERPKGSFSTLEIQRTEQGDSAMYLCASSLPGGNYGYTFGSGTRLTVV.

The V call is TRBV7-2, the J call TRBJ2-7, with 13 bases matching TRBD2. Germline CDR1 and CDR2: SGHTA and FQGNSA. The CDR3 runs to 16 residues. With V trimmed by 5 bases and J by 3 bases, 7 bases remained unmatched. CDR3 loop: CASSPGTSGAFYEQYF. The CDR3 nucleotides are TGTGCCAGCAGCCCCGGGACTAGCGGGGCATTCTACGAGCAGTACTTC.

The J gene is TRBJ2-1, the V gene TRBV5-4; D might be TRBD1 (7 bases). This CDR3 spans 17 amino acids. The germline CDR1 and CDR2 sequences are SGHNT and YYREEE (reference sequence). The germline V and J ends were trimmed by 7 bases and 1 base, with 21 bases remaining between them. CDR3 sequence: CASSSGAGQTSYNEQFF. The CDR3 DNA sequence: TGTGCCAGCTCTAGTGGGGCGGGACAGACATCCTACAATGAGCAGTTCTTC.

The CDR3 is CATSRDRLAGGPHGELFF. In nucleotides, the CDR3 is TGTGCCACCAGCAGAGATCGGCTAGCGGGAGGGCCACACGGGGAGCTGTTTTTT. V usage is TRBV15 and J usage is TRBJ2-2, with 12 bases lining up with TRBD2. This CDR3 region has 18 residues. Germline lookup yields CDR1 LNHNV and CDR2 YYDKDF (reference sequence). J gave up 7 bases and V 0 bases, and 9 bases lay outside the gene matches. The variable domain in full, with the rest retrieved from reference TRBV15 and TRBJ2-2, is DAMVIQNPRYQVTQFGKPVTLSCSQTLNHNVMYWYQQKSSQAPKLLFHYYDKDFNNEADTPDNFQSRRPNTSFCFLDIRSPGLGDTAMYLCATSRDRLAGGPHGELFFGEGSRLTVL.

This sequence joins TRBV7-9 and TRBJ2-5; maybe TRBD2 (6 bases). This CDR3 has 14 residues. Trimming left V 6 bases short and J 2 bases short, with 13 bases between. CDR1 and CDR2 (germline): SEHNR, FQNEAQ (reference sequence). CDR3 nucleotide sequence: TGTGCCAGCAGTTCCGCGGGGAGGCAAGAGACCCAGTACTTC. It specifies CASSSAGRQETQYF.

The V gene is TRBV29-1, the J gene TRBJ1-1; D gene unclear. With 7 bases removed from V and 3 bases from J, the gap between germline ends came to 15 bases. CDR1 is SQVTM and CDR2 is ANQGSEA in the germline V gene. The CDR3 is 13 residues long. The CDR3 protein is CSGAGSQDTEAFF. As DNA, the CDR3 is TGCAGCGGAGCCGGGAGTCAGGACACTGAAGCTTTCTTT.

The CDR3 sequence is CASSQGSYYEQYF. The CDR3 bases are TGTGCCAGCAGTCAGGGCAGCTACTACGAGCAGTACTTC. This chain uses TRBV27 with TRBJ2-5, with D perhaps matching TRBD1 (5 bases). The closer fit of TRBJ2-7 to the DNA end suggests the J call may be wrong. Germline values: CDR1 MNHEY, CDR2 SMNVEV (reference sequence). This CDR3 has 13 residues.